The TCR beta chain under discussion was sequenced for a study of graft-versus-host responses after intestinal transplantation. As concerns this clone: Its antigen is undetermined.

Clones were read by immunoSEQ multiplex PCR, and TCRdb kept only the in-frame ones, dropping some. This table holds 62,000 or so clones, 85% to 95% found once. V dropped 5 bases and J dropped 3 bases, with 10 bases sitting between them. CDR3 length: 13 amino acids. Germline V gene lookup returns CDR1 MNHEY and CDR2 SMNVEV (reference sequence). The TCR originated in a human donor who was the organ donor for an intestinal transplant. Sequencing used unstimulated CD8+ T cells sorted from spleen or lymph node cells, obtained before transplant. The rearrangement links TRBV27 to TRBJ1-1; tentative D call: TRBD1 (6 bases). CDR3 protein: CASSLTGYTEAFF. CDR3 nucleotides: TGTGCCAGCAGTCTTACAGGGTACACTGAAGCTTTCTTT.